The T cell receptor (beta chain) described here comes from a study of blood T cells in healthy people across ages (dated by TCRdb to between 2014 and 2017). About the investigation overall: In model experiments, template switching captured about one uniquely barcoded TCR beta cDNA molecule for every two T cells. The study measured age-related changes in TCR beta repertoire diversity using deep sequencing normalized with unique cDNA molecular identifiers. To avoid experimental bias, donors of different ages were spread randomly across the sequencing lanes. Two additional independent replicas of 1 million unique cDNA reads from the same blood draw were analyzed for two donors (one aged 18 to 30 and one aged 80 or older). The donors were split into four age groups: young (average around 15 years), middle-aged (roughly 42), aged (62) and long-lived (over 75).

The donors were roughly 38 Caucasian individuals from Russia, aged about 6 to 95 years, who were systemically healthy. Ten milliliters of peripheral blood were drawn from each donor into EDTA-treated Vacutainer tubes. Ficoll-Paque density-gradient centrifugation was used to isolate PBMCs, with at least 6 million obtained per sample. Total RNA, at least 6 micrograms per sample, was extracted from PBMCs with Trizol reagent. Naive CD45RAhigh/CD27high T cell percentages were measured by flow cytometry on a PBMC aliquot from every donor. What the work shows at the level of the full study, not this receptor alone: Estimates of total diversity from one million sequenced T cells were regarded as lower bounds and underestimates. The percentage of naive T cells measured by flow cytometry correlated strongly with observed TCR beta diversity. As age increased, observed TCR beta diversity per million T cells dropped in a roughly linear way, and a significant reduction was already evident by age about 40. Since profiling was done on bulk unsorted PBMCs, naive and antigen-experienced compartments could not be conclusively compared. Compared with the aged group, the long-lived group had more naive CD4+ T cells, fewer expanded clones and increased TCR diversity, a pattern suggesting age selection. Because the CMV infection status of the donors was unknown, age-related changes in expanded clonotypes may potentially have been confounded.

Libraries were made using 5' RACE. The sequencer listed for this sample is Illumina HiSeq 2500. A second PCR of about 6 to 12 cycles was run with a J-beta primer mix and a sample-barcoded 5' primer. Each TCR beta cDNA molecule received a unique molecular identifier from a template-switch 5' adaptor carrying 12 random nucleotides. Each sample yielded at least 2.5 million CDR3-containing paired-end reads. First-strand cDNA was synthesized from all RNA with the Mint cDNA synthesis kit, primed by a TRBC-specific oligonucleotide. After uracil-DNA glycosylase treatment, a first 18-cycle PCR used universal primers M1SS and BC2_uni_R on all cDNA. The study's own analysis went as follows. For normalization, 1 million high-quality reads, each with a distinct molecular identifier, were randomly selected from each sample. Instead of being binned into consensus sequences, reads with shared molecular identifiers were discarded. CDR3 identification, clonotype clustering and error correction used MiTCR with a Q25 quality threshold and the strictest error-elimination algorithm. A nonparametric unseen species model using Euler transformation provided a lower-bound estimate of total TCR beta diversity. Starting from the raw public reads, TCRdb applied fastp trimming at Q25, assembled clones with MiXCR and retained in-frame beta chains. Identical CDR3 protein sequences are pooled into one entry, listed with their most common genes and DNA. What appears here as the V and J calls and clone size reflects TCRdb's work, not the paper's. The sample records roughly 650,000 distinct CDR3 sequences, roughly 32% of which are singletons. Of the sample, approximately 15% is held by the ten largest clones.

Sequences MGHRA (CDR1) and YSYEKL (CDR2) are obtained from the germline V gene. Ends trimmed: V by 0 bases, J by 2 bases; bases unmatched to a gene: 2. Measured from the cysteine to the phenylalanine, the CDR3 is 15 residues long. Only the CDR3 DNA is retained, 45 bases long and in frame from the first base. Details on this clonotype: The target of this receptor is not known. Within one base of it there is no much larger clone, and no base qualities were kept.

The TCR comes from a woman over 75 in good health. Donor details come from another sample of the same person, matched by shared clones. Recombination joined TRBV4-1 with TRBJ1-2, and TRBD1 matches 8 of the central bases. The sample taken for sequencing was blood. This receptor has the CDR3 CASSQEQGVNYGYTF. Here is the DNA: TGCGCCAGCAGCCAAGAACAGGGGGTAAACTATGGCTACACCTTC.